What follows describes a single TCR beta chain. These data come from a study of blood T cell repertoires in COVID-19. Study details: Material from acute and convalescent COVID-19 was sourced from the United States, Italy and Spain. From T cells, B-cell-depleted T cells, or PBMCs came the material, which was cDNA or gDNA.

Germline CDR1 and CDR2: KGHSH and LQKENI. This CDR3 is built from 15 residues. V shed 0 bases and J shed 4 bases, with 12 bases lying between them. Methods used by the authors: Estimation of nucleated cell counts was performed using reference gene primer amplification. Sequencing used immunoSEQ multiplex PCR; TCRdb keeps in-frame clones, though not all of them. Clonal size and the V and J genes are those of that table, whereas D and trimming came from the DNA. This table has about 110,000 clones, roughly 82% appearing once. This receptor was taken from a woman aged 60-75 years with acute or convalescent COVID-19. The chain is built from TRBV18 and TRBJ1-2; D may be TRBD1 (5 bases). Input material: peripheral blood. The CDR3: CASSPPVREGYGYTF. CDR3 coding DNA: TGTGCCAGCTCACCACCGGTCAGGGAGGGCTATGGCTACACCTTC.